The 18 T cell receptor beta chains presented below share a single source sample, sequenced in a study of OX40 agonist ivuxolimab in advanced cancers. Sequencing was performed with immunoSEQ multiplex PCR; in TCRdb, only in-frame clones are kept and a portion is missing. The data show 80,000 to 100,000 clones, with roughly 89% seen just once and approximately 0.54% held by the top ten. The source was CD4+ or CD8+ T cells sorted from blood, collected in a trial of the OX40 agonist ivuxolimab. Receptor source: an adult with an advanced solid tumor such as melanoma, head and neck, liver or kidney cancer.

The rearrangement links TRBV29-1 to TRBJ2-2, with TRBD2 as a possible D gene (6 bases). V gave up 5 bases and J gave up 4 bases, with 14 bases separating them. Germline V gene data show CDR1 as SQVTM and CDR2 as ANQGSEA. The CDR3 consists of 14 residues. The CDR3 DNA reads TGCAGCGTTATAGGAGGGGCCGCCACCGGGGAGCTGTTTTTT. Amino acid sequence: CSVIGGAATGELFF.

V gene TRBV5-1 combines with J gene TRBJ2-1; tentatively, D is TRBD2 (5 bases). Germline CDR1 is SGHRS and CDR2 is YFSETQ. CDR3 size: 16 residues. Trimming removed 3 bases at V and 0 bases at J, with 13 bases between. This chain's CDR3 is CASSSSAGASYNEQFF. DNA for the CDR3: TGCGCCAGCAGCTCCTCCGCGGGTGCCTCCTACAATGAGCAGTTCTTC.

The chain couples TRBV29-1 to TRBJ1-2; D not certain. This CDR3 has 11 residues. CDR1 is SQVTM and CDR2 is ANQGSEA in the germline V gene. Trimming cost V 3 bases and J 13 bases, with 15 bases left between them. Here the CDR3 DNA reads TGCAGCGTTGATTCGGGGAGGGCGACCACCTTC. Translated: CSVDSGRATTF.

V and J are TRBV9 and TRBJ1-3; the match to TRBD1 covers 11 bases. The CDR3 consists of 15 residues. J lost 2 bases, V lost 3 bases, and 1 base had no gene match. CDR1 and CDR2 from the germline V gene are SGDLS and YYNGEE. For the CDR3, the DNA is TGTGCCAGCAGCGGGACAGGGGGCACTGGAAACACCATATATTTT. This codes for CASSGTGGTGNTIYF.

CDR3 sequence (DNA): TGTGCCAGCAGCTTCGTCCCGGGACAGGGACGTACGGATGGCTACACCTTC. This gives the protein CASSFVPGQGRTDGYTF. This chain uses TRBV7-2 with TRBJ1-2; 9 nucleotides agree with TRBD1. Losses at the gene ends were 3 bases for V and 6 bases for J; bases not matched to a gene: 14. Germline V gene data show CDR1 as SGHTA and CDR2 as FQGNSA. The CDR3 length is 17 residues.

In this sample, this clone turned up once. The chain carries TRBV2 and TRBJ2-1; D is uncertain. Germline loops: CDR1 SNHLY, CDR2 FYNNEI. V was clipped by 3 bases and J by 2 bases, with 2 bases between them. The length of the CDR3 is 12 residues. DNA for the CDR3: TGTGCCAGCAGTGATGCCTACAATGAGCAGTTCTTC. Translation gives CASSDAYNEQFF.

Concerning this clone itself: This specimen includes other DNA sequences encoding the same CDR3. The genes are TRBV7-2 and TRBJ2-3; D could derive from TRBD1 or TRBD2 (5 bases each). The CDR3 runs 13 residues. Germline CDR1 is SGHTA and CDR2 is FQGNSA. The ends were cut back, 7 bases at V and 4 bases at J, with 12 bases in the middle. The CDR3 here is CASNGATADTQYF. The CDR3 DNA reads TGTGCCAGCAACGGGGCCACGGCAGATACGCAGTATTTT.

This clone appeared once. The J gene is TRBJ1-1, the V gene TRBV7-8; D ambiguous. CDR1 and CDR2 (germline): SGHVS, FQNEAQ. V was trimmed by 3 bases and J by 3 bases, leaving 2 bases between them. This CDR3 spans 11 amino acids. CDR3 protein: CASSFDTEAFF. DNA of the CDR3: TGTGCCAGCAGCTTTGACACTGAAGCTTTCTTT.

The gene calls are TRBV5-1 and TRBJ2-7; 9 bases are shared with TRBD1. CDR3 length equals 15 residues. Germline trimming cut 0 bases from V and 5 bases from J; bases unmatched to any gene: 6. CDR1 and CDR2 (germline): SGHRS, YFSETQ. The CDR3, as DNA: TGCGCCAGCAGCTTGGCGGACAGGGGAGTCAACGAGCAGTACTTC. Translating gives CASSLADRGVNEQYF.

The chain recombines TRBV14 with TRBJ2-5; D might be TRBD1 (6 bases). The V gene's germline CDR1 is SGHDN and CDR2 FVKESK. The CDR3 loop spans 15 amino acids. Trimming removed 1 base from V and 5 bases from J, with 14 bases in between. CDR3 loop: CASSQGRGFLETQYF. CDR3 DNA sequence: TGTGCCAGCAGCCAAGGAAGGGGGTTTTTGGAGACCCAGTACTTC.

The J gene is TRBJ2-3, the V gene TRBV5-1; unclear D gene. This CDR3 has 14 amino acids. V was pared by 0 bases and J by 2 bases, with 7 bases between. Germline V gene sequence: CDR1 SGHRS, CDR2 YFSETQ. CDR3 in DNA: TGCGCCAGCAGCTTGGCTACAGTCACAGATACGCAGTATTTT. Protein product: CASSLATVTDTQYF.

In this sample, this clone turned up once. The V and J genes are TRBV5-1 and TRBJ2-7; D gene uncertain. V lost 0 bases and J lost 2, with 6 bases in between. Per the germline V gene, CDR1 is SGHRS and CDR2 is YFSETQ. CDR3 size: 13 residues. CDR3 sequence: CASSLDGTYEQYF. As DNA, the CDR3 is TGCGCCAGCAGCTTGGACGGTACCTACGAGCAGTACTTC. The full variable domain, completed using reference TRBV5-1 and TRBJ2-7, is KAGVTQTPRYLIKTRGQQVTLSCSPISGHRSVSWYQQTPGQGLQFLFEYFSETQRNKGNFPGRFSGRQFSNSRSEMNVSTLELGDSALYLCASSLDGTYEQYFGPGTRLTVT.

The chain combines TRBV29-1 with TRBJ2-7; possible D gene TRBD2, 5 bases. The CDR3 spans 12 residues. Germline CDR1 SQVTM, CDR2 ANQGSEA. Between the trimmed V and J ends, which lost 5 bases and 0 bases, there was a span of 8 bases. CDR3 coding DNA: TGCAGCGTTTCCCGGGACTCCTACGAGCAGTACTTC. Encoded protein: CSVSRDSYEQYF.

There are a few counts of this clone. The chain is built from TRBV2 and TRBJ2-6; 10 bases are shared with TRBD1. The CDR3 runs 16 residues. With V trimmed by 8 bases and J by 2 bases, 6 bases remained unmatched. Germline CDR1 and CDR2: SNHLY and FYNNEI. Here the CDR3 reads CASRDRGPTGANVLTF. CDR3 DNA: TGTGCCAGCCGGGACAGGGGTCCCACTGGGGCCAACGTCCTGACTTTC.

The chain has TRBV18 and TRBJ2-3, with D perhaps assigned TRBD1 or TRBD2 (5 bases each). Germline values: CDR1 KGHSH, CDR2 LQKENI. The CDR3 totals 13 residues. Trimming removed 2 bases at V and 5 bases at J, with 8 bases between. CDR3 bases: TGTGCCAGCTCACCAGGGACCGTAGATACGCAGTATTTT. This sequence encodes CASSPGTVDTQYF.

The chain carries TRBV5-1 and TRBJ2-5, with D tentatively TRBD2 (6 bases). Germline V gene sequence: CDR1 SGHRS, CDR2 YFSETQ. The CDR3 consists of 13 residues. The germline V and J ends were trimmed by 4 bases and 4 bases, with 11 bases remaining between them. CDR3 DNA: TGCGCCAGCAGCAGCTCCGGGGGAGAGACCCAGTACTTC. It specifies CASSSSGGETQYF. Full variable domain (outside the CDR3, taken from reference TRBV5-1 and TRBJ2-5): KAGVTQTPRYLIKTRGQQVTLSCSPISGHRSVSWYQQTPGQGLQFLFEYFSETQRNKGNFPGRFSGRQFSNSRSEMNVSTLELGDSALYLCASSSSGGETQYFGPGTRLLVL.

The chain couples TRBV13 to TRBJ2-5; D remains unclear. V was cut by 5 bases and J by 7 bases, with 20 bases left in between. This CDR3 is built from 15 residues. Germline CDR1 is PRHDT and CDR2 is FYEKMQ (reference sequence). The chain's CDR3 is CASSPSTSRSVTQYF. The CDR3 DNA reads TGTGCCAGCAGCCCCAGTACCTCCCGGTCTGTGACCCAGTACTTC.

This rearrangement joins TRBV19 to TRBJ1-1; D possibly corresponds to TRBD1 (6 bases). V shed 3 bases and J shed 8 bases, with 16 bases lying between them. This CDR3 has 14 residues. Germline V lookup: CDR1 LNHDA, CDR2 SQIVND (reference sequence). In DNA, the CDR3 is TGTGCCAGTAGTATCACCCCCGCTGGACAGGAAGCTTTCTTT. Translation: CASSITPAGQEAFF.